These 15 T cell receptor beta chains share one sample of origin, sequenced in a study of T cell repertoires in cytomegalovirus infection. No cognate antigen is known for these TCRs. TCRdb reprocessed the reads with MiXCR, giving one entry per CDR3 protein. This table has about 400,000 distinct CDR3 sequences, approximately 35% appearing once. Sequencing used cultured PBMCs, obtained from culture after CMV antigen stimulation. The receptors were gathered from a human donor in good health (CMV status not recorded). Some clones in this sample may be carry-over from other donors' samples.

The genes are TRBV4-1 and TRBJ2-7; 9 bases agree with TRBD1. CDR3 length equals 14 residues. The trim removed 4 bases at V and 2 bases at J, leaving 3 bases unmatched. Germline V lookup: CDR1 MGHRA, CDR2 YSYEKL. The DNA of the CDR3 is TGCGCCAGCAGCCCCACAGGGGGCCCCTACGAGCAGTACTTC. Its translation is CASSPTGGPYEQYF.

The V call is TRBV20-1, the J call TRBJ2-5; tentative D call: TRBD2 (6 bases). V shed 6 bases and J shed 3 bases, with 17 bases lying between them. This CDR3 is built from 14 residues. In germline, CDR1 is DFQATT, CDR2 SNEGSKA (reference sequence). The CDR3 region has the DNA TGCAGTGCGCGGCTTGCGGGGCCAAAAGAGACCCAGTACTTC. Translating gives CSARLAGPKETQYF.

V usage is TRBV7-3 and J usage is TRBJ2-3; 7 nucleotides match TRBD2. Germline V gene lookup returns CDR1 SGHTA and CDR2 FQGTGA. With 5 bases clipped from V and 1 base from J, the junction kept 3 bases outside the gene matches. This CDR3 comprises 14 residues. CDR3 protein: CASSRREGTDTQYF. The CDR3 region has the DNA TGTGCCAGCAGCCGTCGGGAGGGCACAGATACGCAGTATTTT.

This chain joins TRBV19 and TRBJ2-1; no definite D call. V was pared by 1 base and J by 8 bases, with 9 bases between. The CDR3 has 13 residues. CDR1 LNHDA and CDR2 SQIVND come from the germline V gene (reference sequence). The DNA for the CDR3 is TGTGCCAGTAGTATAGTGGGTGGGGATGAGCAGTTCTTC. Amino acid sequence: CASSIVGGDEQFF.

Many counts were recorded for this clonotype. The chain recombines TRBV11-3 with TRBJ2-1; no clear D gene. Germline CDR1 and CDR2: SGHNT and YENEEA. CDR3 length: 16 residues. The V and J ends lost 5 bases and 9 bases respectively, with 23 bases between them. The chain's CDR3 is CASSVLRVRPTSEQFF. The CDR3 bases are TGTGCCAGCAGCGTGCTGCGAGTTCGGCCAACGTCTGAGCAGTTCTTC. Full variable domain (missing parts from reference TRBV11-3 and TRBJ2-1): EAGVVQSPRYKIIEKKQPVAFWCNPISGHNTLYWYLQNLGQGPELLIRYENEEAVDDSQLPKDRFSAERLKGVDSTLKIQPAELGDSAVYLCASSVLRVRPTSEQFFGPGTRLTVL.

This clonotype came up a few times. This sequence joins TRBV7-2 and TRBJ1-5; D ambiguous. Germline V gives CDR1 SGHTA, CDR2 FQGNSA. The CDR3 spans 15 residues. V was pared by 5 bases and J by 2 bases, with 13 bases between. The CDR3 region is CASSLTVGGNQPQHF. The CDR3 DNA is TGTGCCAGCAGCCTCACCGTCGGGGGCAATCAGCCCCAGCATTTT. The full variable domain, rest sourced from reference TRBV7-2 and TRBJ1-5, is GAGVSQSPSNKVTEKGKDVELRCDPISGHTALYWYRQSLGQGLEFLIYFQGNSAPDKSGLPSDRFSAERTGGSVSTLTIQRTQQEDSAVYLCASSLTVGGNQPQHFGDGTRLSIL.

V gene TRBV12-5 combines with J gene TRBJ1-1; TRBD1 is a possible D gene (6 bases). Trimming cost V 4 bases and J 2 bases, with 11 bases left between them. CDR3 size: 14 residues. Looked up from germline, CDR1 is LGHNT and CDR2 is FRNRAP. The CDR3: CASGSWTDNTEAFF. CDR3 nucleotide sequence: TGTGCTAGTGGTTCCTGGACAGACAACACTGAAGCTTTCTTT.

The V call is TRBV6-2 or TRBV6-3, the J call TRBJ2-1; TRBD2 aligns across 9 bases. Germline V gene data show CDR1 as MNHEY and CDR2 as SVGEGT. V lost 0 bases and J lost 4; bases outside the gene matches: 7. The CDR3 is made up of 17 amino acids. The CDR3 reads CASSYSSASGNYNEQFF. CDR3 sequence (DNA): TGTGCCAGCAGTTACTCGAGCGCTAGCGGGAATTACAATGAGCAGTTCTTC.

This clonotype was detected only a few times. The chain recombines TRBV12-3 or TRBV12-4 with TRBJ2-3, with 10 bases matching TRBD2. CDR3 size: 17 residues. The V gene end was trimmed by 3 bases and the J gene end by 6 bases; junction bases not matched to a gene: 12. The CDR3 protein is CASSFNGTSVAQDTQYF. CDR3 DNA: TGTGCCAGCAGTTTTAACGGGACTAGCGTCGCTCAGGATACGCAGTATTTT.

The rearrangement links TRBV24-1 to TRBJ2-1, with D tentatively TRBD1 (5 bases). Trimming took 5 bases from V and 0 from J, leaving 10 bases between them. The germline CDR1 and CDR2 sequences are KGHDR and SFDVKD. This CDR3 contains 15 residues. The CDR3 reads CATSVARASYNEQFF. CDR3 in DNA: TGTGCCACCAGTGTAGCCAGGGCCTCCTACAATGAGCAGTTCTTC.

V is TRBV4-2 and J is TRBJ2-3, with TRBD2 as a possible D gene (6 bases). CDR3 size: 16 residues. Germline CDR1 is LGHNA and CDR2 is YNFKEQ. V lost 0 bases and J 2 bases, leaving 12 bases between the germline ends. The DNA of the CDR3 is TGTGCCAGCAGCCAAGAGCCGGGAGACTACACAGATACGCAGTATTTT. It translates to CASSQEPGDYTDTQYF.

Only a few counts were recorded for this clonotype. CDR3 bases: TGTGCCAGTAGTATAGCCCCGGCGTGGGAGGCGACCCAGTACTTC. This gives the protein CASSIAPAWEATQYF. The chain combines TRBV19 with TRBJ2-5; a weak D match, TRBD2 (6 bases). The germline CDR1 and CDR2 sequences are LNHDA and SQIVND (reference sequence). V was cut by 1 base and J by 7 bases, with 16 bases left in between. The CDR3 consists of 15 residues.

The gene calls are TRBV5-6 and TRBJ1-4; D gene unclear. The germline CDR1 and CDR2 sequences are SGHDT and YYEEEE. The V end lost 3 bases, the J end lost 4 bases, and 19 bases lay between the germline ends. The CDR3 loop spans 17 amino acids. CDR3 DNA: TGTGCCAGCAGCTCGACACCTGATGCCTCTAATAATGAAAAACTGTTTTTT. Translation: CASSSTPDASNNEKLFF.

This clonotype came up a few times. V usage is TRBV7-3 and J usage is TRBJ1-1; 8 bases agree with TRBD1. Losses at the gene ends were 5 bases for V and 4 bases for J; bases not matched to a gene: 9. Germline CDR1 SGHTA, CDR2 FQGTGA. This CDR3 has 15 residues. The CDR3: CASSARGRGSTEAFF. The CDR3 DNA sequence: TGTGCCAGCAGCGCCAGGGGGCGCGGGAGCACTGAAGCTTTCTTT.

This clonotype was observed a few times. The gene calls are TRBV7-2 and TRBJ1-3; 7 nucleotides align to TRBD1. The V gene's germline CDR1 is SGHTA and CDR2 FQGNSA. This CDR3 region has 16 residues. V shed 5 bases, J shed 0 bases, and the junction held 7 bases outside the gene matches. CDR3 DNA: TGTGCCAGCAGCCCCACACAGGGGCGCTCTGGAAACACCATATATTTT. Protein: CASSPTQGRSGNTIYF.